These 31 T cell receptor beta chains share one sample of origin, sequenced in a study of blood T cell repertoires in COVID-19. Profiling relied on immunoSEQ multiplex PCR, and the TCRdb table lists in-frame clones only, not all of them. The sample carries roughly 55,000 clones, around four fifths recorded once. The sample was peripheral blood. The receptor source for this set is a man older than 75 with acute or convalescent COVID-19.

This chain uses TRBV6-5 with TRBJ1-2; maybe TRBD1 (5 bases). The CDR3 has 14 residues. V lost 2 bases, J lost 8 bases, and 15 bases lay in between. Germline V gene sequence: CDR1 MNHEY, CDR2 SVGAGI. CDR3 amino acids: CASSYDDSSGGYTF. The CDR3, as DNA: TGTGCCAGCAGTTACGACGACAGCAGTGGGGGCTACACCTTC.

The chain uses TRBV19 and TRBJ1-1, with TRBD1 matching over 8 bases. V was pared by 5 bases and J by 4 bases, with 9 bases of the junction left unmatched. CDR1 and CDR2 (germline): LNHDA, SQIVND (reference sequence). This CDR3 region has 15 residues. In nucleotides, the CDR3 is TGTGCCAGTAGTCCCTGGACAGGGATAGGCACTGAAGCTTTCTTT. Its protein product is CASSPWTGIGTEAFF.

V usage is TRBV30 and J usage is TRBJ1-4; D is unclear. The CDR3 contains 16 residues. Trimming removed 7 bases at V and 2 bases at J, with 20 bases between. Germline assignment: CDR1 GTSNPN and CDR2 SVGIG (reference sequence). Here the CDR3 reads CASSGPSGRTNEKLFF. In nucleotides, the CDR3 is TGTGCCTCCTCAGGCCCTTCCGGGAGGACTAATGAAAAACTGTTTTTT.

This chain links TRBV20-1 with TRBJ2-1; D not certain. The V end lost 0 bases, the J end lost 10 bases, and 7 bases lay between the germline ends. Germline assignment: CDR1 DFQATT and CDR2 SNEGSKA (reference sequence). The CDR3 length is 11 residues. As DNA, the CDR3 is TGCAGTGCTAGAGATCCGGTCGAGCAGTTCTTC. This translates into CSARDPVEQFF.

Only a few counts were recorded for this clone. The chain employs TRBV6-1 and TRBJ2-7; possible D gene TRBD2, 5 bases. Deletions cut 3 bases from V and 7 bases from J, with 19 bases between. Germline lookup yields CDR1 MNHNS and CDR2 SASEGT. This CDR3 has 15 residues. Here the CDR3 reads CASSDGVYFIGEQYF. CDR3 sequence (DNA): TGTGCCAGCAGTGACGGGGTTTATTTTATTGGGGAGCAGTACTTC.

A single count supports this clone. V and J are TRBV13 and TRBJ1-2; D gene uncertain. This CDR3 is 17 amino acids long. V gave up 0 bases and J gave up 6 bases, with 20 bases separating them. Germline CDR1 PRHDT, CDR2 FYEKMQ (reference sequence). CDR3 sequence (DNA): TGTGCCAGCAGCTTAGGCCTAAACGGAGGGAGTGGAGATGGCTACACCTTC. Translated, it gives CASSLGLNGGSGDGYTF.

The chain recombines TRBV5-1 with TRBJ2-2; TRBD2 aligns across 13 bases. The CDR3 has 16 amino acids. The germline CDR1 and CDR2 sequences are SGHRS and YFSETQ. Trimming took 4 bases from V and 7 from J; bases not matched to a gene: 7. Written as DNA, the CDR3 is TGCGCCAGCAGCCCTACTAGCGGGAGGGCGGTCGGGGAGCTGTTTTTT. This sequence encodes CASSPTSGRAVGELFF.

V and J are TRBV28 and TRBJ2-1, with 9 bases that match TRBD2. V was pared by 7 bases and J by 8 bases, with 12 bases of the junction left unmatched. Per the germline V gene, CDR1 is MDHEN and CDR2 is SYDVKM. The CDR3 extends over 15 amino acids. The CDR3, as DNA: TGTGCCAGCAATCCACCGGGACTAGCATCGGATGAGCAGTTCTTC. The encoded protein is CASNPPGLASDEQFF. Together with reference TRBV28 and TRBJ2-1, the CDR3 gives the full variable domain: DVKVTQSSRYLVKRTGEKVFLECVQDMDHENMFWYRQDPGLGLRLIYFSYDVKMKEKGDIPEGYSVSREKKERFSLILESASTNQTSMYLCASNPPGLASDEQFFGPGTRLTVL.

This clone has just a few counts. J is TRBJ1-3 and V is TRBV18; TRBD1 is a possible D gene (6 bases). The CDR3 runs 14 residues. The V and J ends lost 2 bases and 2 bases respectively, with 7 bases between them. Germline V gives CDR1 KGHSH, CDR2 LQKENI. The CDR3 DNA reads TGTGCCAGCTCACCAGGGACACCTGGAAACACCATATATTTT. It encodes CASSPGTPGNTIYF.

The CDR3 reads CASSPGTGVGANVLTF. In DNA, the CDR3 is TGTGCCAGCTCACCCGGGACAGGGGTTGGGGCCAACGTCCTGACTTTC. The chain employs TRBV18 and TRBJ2-6; TRBD1 agrees at 10 bases. The V segment lost 3 bases and the J segment 3 bases; nucleotides outside the gene matches: 2. CDR1 and CDR2 from the germline V gene are KGHSH and LQKENI. This CDR3 region has 16 residues.

This sequence joins TRBV6-5 and TRBJ1-1; the D gene is possibly TRBD1 (6 bases). This CDR3 is built from 15 residues. Per the germline V gene, CDR1 is MNHEY and CDR2 is SVGAGI. V was cut by 7 bases and J by 5 bases, with 20 bases left in between. CDR3 DNA sequence: TGTGCCAGCAACCAAGGGGGGGCGCGAGGAACTGAAGCTTTCTTT. Translated, it gives CASNQGGARGTEAFF.

Note on this clone: Relative to the germline gene, one junction end is altered; a read error may explain this. V is TRBV9 and J is TRBJ1-3, with a possible D match to TRBD1 (5 bases). From germline, CDR1 is SGDLS and CDR2 YYNGEE. CDR3 length: 15 amino acids. The CDR3 reads CASSVLDITPNAIYF. DNA of the CDR3: TGTGCCAGCAGCGTCCTGGACATCACCCCAAACGCCATATATTTT.

This chain uses TRBV5-5 with TRBJ1-6; tentatively, D is TRBD1 (6 bases). The germline V gene has CDR1 SGHKS and CDR2 YYEKEE (reference sequence). The CDR3 length is 18 residues. V was pared by 3 bases and J by 5 bases, with 21 bases between. This CDR3 is CASSWGRLGTSHNSPLHF. DNA of the CDR3: TGTGCCAGCAGCTGGGGACGACTGGGGACATCTCATAATTCACCCCTCCACTTT.

This clone was found a few times. This chain links TRBV5-1 with TRBJ1-3, with TRBD1 matching 8 bases. In germline, CDR1 is SGHRS, CDR2 YFSETQ. Unmatched junction bases numbered 1, after V lost 2 bases and J lost 3 bases. The CDR3 is 14 amino acids. This CDR3 is CASSLDRGGNTIYF. The CDR3 nucleotides are TGCGCCAGCAGCTTAGACAGGGGTGGAAACACCATATATTTT.

V and J are TRBV6-5 and TRBJ2-1; 11 nucleotides align to TRBD2. The CDR3 consists of 15 residues. The germline V gene has CDR1 MNHEY and CDR2 SVGAGI. The J segment lost 3 bases and the V segment lost 2 bases, leaving 0 bases of the junction unmatched. The CDR3 reads CASSYLAGGYNEQFF. In nucleotides, the CDR3 is TGTGCCAGCAGTTACCTAGCGGGGGGCTACAATGAGCAGTTCTTC.

The genes are TRBV4-1 and TRBJ2-7, with D possibly matching TRBD1 (5 bases). CDR3 length: 15 residues. Between the trimmed V and J ends, which lost 0 bases and 4 bases, there was a span of 13 bases. The germline CDR1 and CDR2 sequences are MGHRA and YSYEKL. The CDR3 nucleotides read TGCGCCAGCAGCCAAGACTGGACATCTAGATACGAGCAGTACTTC. Its protein product is CASSQDWTSRYEQYF.

This clone was seen a few times. The chain is built from TRBV6-2 or TRBV6-3 and TRBJ2-7, with 13 bases identical to TRBD2. Germline assignment: CDR1 MNHEY and CDR2 SVGEGT. The CDR3 runs to 16 residues. Trimming at V came to 0 bases and at J to 6 bases, leaving 5 bases not matched to a gene. The CDR3 loop is CASSYSRTSGSSEQYF. The CDR3, as DNA: TGTGCCAGCAGTTACTCTCGGACTAGCGGGAGCAGCGAGCAGTACTTC.

This sequence joins TRBV11-2 and TRBJ1-1; a possible D gene is TRBD1 (6 bases). From germline, CDR1 is SGHAT and CDR2 FQNNGV. CDR3 length equals 14 residues. V lost 3 bases and J 3 bases, leaving 11 bases between the germline ends. CDR3 sequence: CASSFSTGHTEAFF. The CDR3 DNA is TGTGCCAGCAGCTTCTCAACAGGGCACACTGAAGCTTTCTTT.

V gene TRBV4-1 combines with J gene TRBJ1-6; unclear D gene. The germline V and J ends were trimmed by 0 bases and 10 bases, with 16 bases remaining between them. This CDR3 region has 16 residues. Germline loops: CDR1 MGHRA, CDR2 YSYEKL. The CDR3 protein is CASSQDREGPRSPLHF. The CDR3 region has the DNA TGCGCCAGCAGCCAAGATCGGGAGGGCCCAAGGTCACCCCTCCACTTT.

V and J are TRBV28 and TRBJ1-5; D perhaps matches TRBD1 (5 bases). Trimming pared 5 bases from V and 4 bases from J, leaving 12 bases between. The CDR3 covers 14 residues. CDR1 MDHEN and CDR2 SYDVKM come from the germline V gene. This CDR3 is CASSPPPGNQPQHF. The CDR3 DNA reads as TGTGCCAGCAGTCCCCCCCCAGGGAATCAGCCCCAGCATTTT.

This clone was recorded a few times. The V gene is TRBV5-6, the J gene TRBJ2-6; possible D gene TRBD1, 6 bases. With 2 bases removed from V and 6 bases from J, the gap between germline ends came to 12 bases. This CDR3 is 15 amino acids long. In germline, CDR1 is SGHDT, CDR2 YYEEEE. CDR3 coding DNA: TGTGCCAGCAGCTTATACAGGGTGACGGCCAACGTCCTGACTTTC. Amino acids: CASSLYRVTANVLTF.

This clone was detected once. The V and J genes are TRBV7-8 and TRBJ1-1; D ambiguous. There are 15 residues in the CDR3. The germline V gene encodes CDR1 SGHVS and CDR2 FQNEAQ. Trimming pared 4 bases from V and 4 bases from J, leaving 16 bases between. CDR3 sequence: CASSSPRSAGTEAFF. In DNA, the CDR3 is TGTGCCAGCAGCTCCCCGAGATCGGCGGGCACTGAAGCTTTCTTT.

The V and J genes are TRBV6-5 and TRBJ2-7, with D hard to call. The V gene lost 0 bases and the J gene lost 5 bases, with 17 bases spanning the gap. The germline CDR1 and CDR2 sequences are MNHEY and SVGAGI. There are 16 residues in the CDR3. CDR3 protein: CASSYSIAGSPHEQYF. The CDR3 region has the DNA TGTGCCAGCAGTTACTCGATAGCTGGTTCCCCCCACGAGCAGTACTTC.

The rearrangement links TRBV28 to TRBJ1-1; the match to TRBD1 covers 8 bases. The CDR3 spans 13 residues. CDR1 and CDR2 from the germline V gene are MDHEN and SYDVKM. The V gene end was trimmed by 7 bases and the J gene end by 7 bases; junction bases not matched to a gene: 8. The DNA for the CDR3 is TGTGCCAGCATTAGGACAGGGACCGGTGAAGCTTTCTTT. Translated, it gives CASIRTGTGEAFF.

This sequence joins TRBV11-3 and TRBJ2-3; D not resolved. V lost 2 bases to trimming and J lost 6 bases, with 12 bases between them. The CDR3 runs 14 residues. Germline V gene lookup returns CDR1 SGHNT and CDR2 YENEEA. The CDR3 is CASSLYNPGDTQYF. In nucleotides, the CDR3 is TGTGCCAGCAGCTTATACAATCCCGGGGATACGCAGTATTTT. The full variable domain, its missing parts supplied by reference TRBV11-3 and TRBJ2-3, is EAGVVQSPRYKIIEKKQPVAFWCNPISGHNTLYWYLQNLGQGPELLIRYENEEAVDDSQLPKDRFSAERLKGVDSTLKIQPAELGDSAVYLCASSLYNPGDTQYFGPGTRLTVL.

The CDR3 DNA reads TGTGCCGTACTTCGGGACAGGGACTATGGCTACACCTTC. Protein: CAVLRDRDYGYTF. This rearrangement joins TRBV30 to TRBJ1-2; TRBD1 matches at 9 bases. Trimming took 8 bases from V and 3 from J; bases not matched to a gene: 7. This CDR3 has 13 amino acids. Germline V gene data show CDR1 as GTSNPN and CDR2 as SVGIG (reference sequence). The variable domain in full, completed from reference TRBV30 and TRBJ1-2, reads SQTIHQWPATLVQPVGSPLSLECTVEGTSNPNLYWYRQAAGRGLQLLFYSVGIGQISSEVPQNLSASRPQDRQFILSSKKLLLSDSGFYLCAVLRDRDYGYTFGSGTRLTVV.

The J gene is TRBJ2-1, the V gene TRBV19, with 9 bases identical to TRBD1. Germline CDR1 LNHDA, CDR2 SQIVND (reference sequence). This CDR3 contains 15 residues. V shed 3 bases, J shed 8 bases, and the junction held 8 bases outside the gene matches. CDR3 in DNA: TGTGCCAGTAGTATTATCGGACAGGGGTTGTATGAGCAGTTCTTC. Amino acids: CASSIIGQGLYEQFF.

In DNA form, the CDR3 reads TGTGCCAGCAGCCTACTAGCGGGTTACAATGAGCAGTTCTTC. This gives the protein CASSLLAGYNEQFF. The rearrangement joins TRBV7-3 to TRBJ2-1, with 9 positions matching TRBD2. This CDR3 spans 14 amino acids. Germline trimming cut 5 bases from V and 4 bases from J; bases unmatched to any gene: 3. Germline V gene lookup returns CDR1 SGHTA and CDR2 FQGTGA.

This clone was observed once. The chain recombines TRBV2 with TRBJ2-2, with D tentatively TRBD2 (5 bases). V lost 3 bases, J lost 2 bases, and 10 bases lay in between. Germline lookup yields CDR1 SNHLY and CDR2 FYNNEI. The CDR3 length is 15 residues. CDR3: CASSENTRNTGELFF. In DNA form, the CDR3 reads TGTGCCAGCAGTGAGAACACTAGAAACACCGGGGAGCTGTTTTTT.

This clone came up many times. The rearrangement joins TRBV5-1 to TRBJ2-3, with 11 bases identical to TRBD2. Unmatched junction bases numbered 7, after V lost 4 bases and J lost 0 bases. Germline CDR1 and CDR2: SGHRS and YFSETQ. The CDR3 is 17 residues long. CDR3 nucleotides: TGCGCCAGCAGCGTGGGGACTAGCGGACCAAGCACAGATACGCAGTATTTT. Translating gives CASSVGTSGPSTDTQYF.

DNA of the CDR3: TGCGCCAGCTCCCAGGGCGGGGAAGCGGAGACCCAGTACTTC. Residues: CASSQGGEAETQYF. The V call is TRBV5-1, the J call TRBJ2-5; D possibly corresponds to TRBD2 (6 bases). Trimming took 7 bases from V and 5 from J, leaving 18 bases between them. This CDR3 is built from 14 residues. Germline-derived CDR1 and CDR2 are SGHRS and YFSETQ.